This paragraph covers one TCR beta chain sequence. Its specificity is not known. This specimen comes from a study of identical twins. Study-level findings and limits: Among beta out-of-frame sequences, excess sharing between twins appeared weaker. The models systematically underestimated how much out-of-frame TCR alpha was shared in monozygotic twins.

Healthy Caucasians provided all donations. TCRdb used MiXCR to reprocess the 5' RACE reads, holding one entry per CDR3 protein. The table has about 250,000 distinct CDR3 sequences, 6.5% to 9% seen once. CDR1 is SNHLY, CDR2 FYNNEI, per germline. This CDR3 has 17 amino acids. With 5 bases removed from V and 4 bases from J, the gap between germline ends came to 23 bases. The data were also submitted as part of a second study, on yellow fever vaccine responses in identical twins. That work adds: Twins reportedly mounted vaccine T cell responses that seemed partly convergent, partly personalized.

The sequenced material came from CD8+ T cells sorted from blood. The chain is built from TRBV2 and TRBJ2-5; D is perhaps TRBD2 (5 bases). The receptor comes from a woman between 18 and 29 years old in good health. CDR3 nucleotide sequence: TGTGCCAGCAGTACCCCTTGGACTGGAGAGAAACCAGAGACCCAGTACTTC. It specifies CASSTPWTGEKPETQYF.